This T cell receptor (beta chain) was obtained from a study of blood T cell repertoires in COVID-19. The V gene lost 5 bases and the J gene lost 7 bases, with 20 bases spanning the gap. This CDR3 has 16 amino acids. Per germline, CDR1 SEHNR and CDR2 FQNEAQ (reference sequence). Libraries were prepared by immunoSEQ multiplex PCR; TCRdb keeps only in-frame clonotypes and omits some of them. This table holds fewer than 200,000 clones, roughly nine tenths found once. The gene calls are TRBV7-9 and TRBJ1-4, with D perhaps matching TRBD1 (6 bases). The sequenced sample was peripheral blood. The sequence was obtained from a man between 18 and 35 years old who had recovered from COVID-19. The CDR3 nucleotides are TGTGCCAGCAGCCCCGAGGGCAGGGGACGTCGTGAAAAACTGTTTTTT. Translating gives CASSPEGRGRREKLFF. The variable domain in full, completed from reference TRBV7-9 and TRBJ1-4, reads DTGVSQNPRHKITKRGQNVTFRCDPISEHNRLYWYRQTLGQGPEFLTYFQNEAQLEKSRLLSDRFSAERPKGSFSTLEIQRTEQGDSAMYLCASSPEGRGRREKLFFGSGTQLSVL.